The 19 T cell receptor beta chains presented below share a single source sample, sequenced in a study of blood T cell repertoires in COVID-19. Profiled with immunoSEQ multiplex PCR; TCRdb holds only in-frame clones, not every one. This table holds about 280,000 clones, roughly nine tenths found once. Sequencing was performed on peripheral blood. These receptor sequences come from a woman in her thirties or forties who had recovered from COVID-19.

The rearrangement joins TRBV6-5 to TRBJ2-7; 9 nucleotides agree with TRBD2. Germline-derived CDR1 and CDR2 are MNHEY and SVGAGI. The CDR3 totals 14 residues. J was trimmed by 2 bases and V by 2 bases; bases with no gene match: 1. The CDR3 reads CASSYGGRAYEQYF. CDR3 bases: TGTGCCAGCAGTTACGGCGGGAGGGCCTACGAGCAGTACTTC.

This clone is a singleton in its sample. The chain uses TRBV30 and TRBJ2-3; TRBD2 might be the D (5 bases). The V and J ends lost 2 bases and 4 bases respectively, with 19 bases between them. Germline loops: CDR1 GTSNPN, CDR2 SVGIG (reference sequence). The CDR3 totals 16 residues. The CDR3 sequence: CAWSPPLGERADTQYF. The CDR3 nucleotides read TGTGCCTGGAGTCCACCTCTCGGGGAGAGAGCAGATACGCAGTATTTT.

The chain joins TRBV4-1 to TRBJ2-7; TRBD1 aligns across 9 bases. Looked up from germline, CDR1 is MGHRA and CDR2 is YSYEKL. V lost 5 bases and J lost 5; bases outside the gene matches: 16. This CDR3 spans 17 amino acids. The CDR3 loop reads CASSALHTGTGFHEQYF. In DNA form, the CDR3 reads TGCGCCAGCAGCGCACTGCATACCGGGACAGGGTTCCACGAGCAGTACTTC.

V gene TRBV7-9 combines with J gene TRBJ2-2; 14 bases line up with TRBD2. Germline CDR1 is SEHNR and CDR2 is FQNEAQ (reference sequence). The CDR3 contains 17 residues. Losses at the gene ends were 2 bases for V and 7 bases for J; bases not matched to a gene: 6. CDR3 in amino acids: CASSLYGLAGGLGELFF. CDR3 coding DNA: TGTGCCAGCAGCTTATATGGACTAGCGGGAGGCCTCGGGGAGCTGTTTTTT.

This chain connects TRBV18 to TRBJ2-3; TRBD2 matches 12 bases. CDR1 KGHSH and CDR2 LQKENI come from the germline V gene. This CDR3 comprises 17 residues. V was pared by 3 bases and J by 3 bases, with 7 bases of the junction left unmatched. DNA of the CDR3: TGTGCCAGCTCACCCCTAGCGGGAGGGGCACTTACAGATACGCAGTATTTT. Translated: CASSPLAGGALTDTQYF.

The chain combines TRBV19 with TRBJ2-7; the match to TRBD2 covers 8 bases. V lost 5 bases and J lost 6; bases outside the gene matches: 6. Germline assignment: CDR1 LNHDA and CDR2 SQIVND (reference sequence). CDR3 length: 13 amino acids. Here the CDR3 reads CASSSAGGGEQYF. In nucleotides, the CDR3 is TGTGCCAGTAGTTCGGCGGGAGGAGGCGAGCAGTACTTC.

The chain uses TRBV27 and TRBJ1-2; D ambiguous. CDR3 length equals 14 residues. CDR1 and CDR2 from the germline V gene are MNHEY and SMNVEV (reference sequence). V lost 4 bases and J lost 7, with 16 bases in between. CDR3: CASSSTIVPGGYTF. The CDR3 bases are TGTGCCAGCAGTTCAACGATCGTTCCGGGTGGCTACACCTTC.

This chain connects TRBV6-6 to TRBJ1-1; D call uncertain. V was cut by 8 bases and J by 4 bases, with 14 bases left in between. CDR3 length: 13 amino acids. Germline V gene data show CDR1 as MNHNY and CDR2 as SVGAGI (reference sequence). CDR3 sequence (DNA): TGTGCCAGCGGAGACCAAATCGGCACTGAAGCTTTCTTT. Translation gives CASGDQIGTEAFF.

This clone was observed once. CDR3 bases: TGTGCCAGCAGTTACGGCCCACAAAAACTGTTTTTT. Amino acid sequence: CASSYGPQKLFF. The rearrangement joins TRBV6-6 to TRBJ1-4; no clear D. The CDR3 spans 12 residues. Per the germline V gene, CDR1 is MNHNY and CDR2 is SVGAGI (reference sequence). The V gene lost 2 bases and the J gene lost 9 bases, with 7 bases spanning the gap.

The chain links TRBV2 to TRBJ1-4; 12 bases line up with TRBD1. Germline V gene data show CDR1 as SNHLY and CDR2 as FYNNEI. The trim removed 1 base at V and 7 bases at J, leaving 1 base unmatched. CDR3 length equals 15 residues. The CDR3 DNA is TGTGCCAGCAGTGAAGGGGGACAGGGGGCTGAAAAACTGTTTTTT. This translates into CASSEGGQGAEKLFF.

The J gene is TRBJ2-7, the V gene TRBV29-1, with D maybe TRBD1 (6 bases). The germline V gene has CDR1 SQVTM and CDR2 ANQGSEA. V gave up 4 bases and J gave up 2 bases, with 6 bases separating them. This CDR3 has 11 amino acids. The CDR3 DNA sequence: TGCAGCGTTGGACAGGCCTACGAGCAGTACTTC. Its protein is CSVGQAYEQYF.

The V call is TRBV7-3, the J call TRBJ2-7; D might be TRBD1 (6 bases). With 5 bases removed from V and 3 bases from J, the gap between germline ends came to 11 bases. Looked up from germline, CDR1 is SGHTA and CDR2 is FQGTGA. The CDR3 length is 13 residues. This CDR3 is CASSKGTNYEQYF. In DNA, the CDR3 is TGTGCCAGCAGCAAGGGGACAAACTACGAGCAGTACTTC.

V is TRBV9 and J is TRBJ2-7; 7 nucleotides agree with TRBD2. The germline gives CDR1 SGDLS, CDR2 YYNGEE. The CDR3 contains 14 residues. Trimming took 3 bases from V and 7 from J; bases not matched to a gene: 10. The CDR3 loop reads CASSGGGPPGEQYF. DNA of the CDR3: TGTGCCAGCAGCGGGGGAGGGCCCCCGGGGGAGCAGTACTTC. The full variable domain, in which reference TRBV9 and TRBJ2-7 provide the parts outside the CDR3, is DSGVTQTPKHLITATGQRVTLRCSPRSGDLSVYWYQQSLDQGLQFLIQYYNGEERAKGNILERFSAQQFPDLHSELNLSSLELGDSALYFCASSGGGPPGEQYFGPGTRLTVT.

The CDR3 reads CASSVEGTSTGELFF. CDR3 nucleotides: TGTGCCAGCAGCGTAGAAGGGACTAGCACCGGGGAGCTGTTTTTT. The chain uses TRBV9 and TRBJ2-2; 8 bases are shared with TRBD2. This CDR3 is 15 amino acids long. The germline gives CDR1 SGDLS, CDR2 YYNGEE. V dropped 0 bases and J dropped 4; count of bases not matched to a gene: 2.

This clone was found a few times. The J gene is TRBJ1-2, the V gene TRBV7-9, with a tentative D call TRBD1 (6 bases). Per the germline V gene, CDR1 is SEHNR and CDR2 is FQNEAQ (reference sequence). The V gene lost 4 bases and the J gene lost 8 bases, with 17 bases spanning the gap. This CDR3 region has 14 residues. CDR3 region: CASSSRTGPGGYTF. Written as DNA, the CDR3 is TGTGCCAGCAGCTCGCGAACAGGGCCCGGCGGCTACACCTTC.

The chain employs TRBV12-3 or TRBV12-4 and TRBJ2-3, with no clear D. V dropped 1 base and J dropped 6 bases, with 8 bases sitting between them. The length of the CDR3 is 13 residues. The CDR3 DNA reads TGTGCCAGCAGTTTAGATGCCCGGGATACGCAGTATTTT. This encodes CASSLDARDTQYF.

The J gene is TRBJ2-1, the V gene TRBV5-1; 10 bases line up with TRBD1. V shed 4 bases, J shed 5 bases, and the junction held 6 bases outside the gene matches. Germline loops: CDR1 SGHRS, CDR2 YFSETQ. The CDR3 runs to 15 residues. The CDR3 is CASSPGTGEHNEQFF. The CDR3 bases are TGCGCCAGCAGCCCGGGGACAGGGGAACACAATGAGCAGTTCTTC.

The rearrangement uses TRBV27 and TRBJ2-3; 9 nucleotides agree with TRBD2. From germline, CDR1 is MNHEY and CDR2 SMNVEV (reference sequence). V lost 3 bases, J lost 1 base, and 8 bases stayed unmatched. This CDR3 region has 17 residues. The CDR3 protein is CASSLFAIAGGTDTQYF. CDR3 coding DNA: TGTGCCAGCAGTTTGTTCGCGATAGCGGGAGGCACAGATACGCAGTATTTT.

V and J are TRBV27 and TRBJ2-7; D might be TRBD2 (5 bases). V was trimmed by 0 bases and J by 4 bases, leaving 13 bases between them. The CDR3 has 15 residues. Germline V CDR1 and CDR2: MNHEY, SMNVEV (reference sequence). The CDR3 DNA reads TGTGCCAGCAGTTTATCCCAAGTGGCGGGTTACGAGCAGTACTTC. Protein product: CASSLSQVAGYEQYF.